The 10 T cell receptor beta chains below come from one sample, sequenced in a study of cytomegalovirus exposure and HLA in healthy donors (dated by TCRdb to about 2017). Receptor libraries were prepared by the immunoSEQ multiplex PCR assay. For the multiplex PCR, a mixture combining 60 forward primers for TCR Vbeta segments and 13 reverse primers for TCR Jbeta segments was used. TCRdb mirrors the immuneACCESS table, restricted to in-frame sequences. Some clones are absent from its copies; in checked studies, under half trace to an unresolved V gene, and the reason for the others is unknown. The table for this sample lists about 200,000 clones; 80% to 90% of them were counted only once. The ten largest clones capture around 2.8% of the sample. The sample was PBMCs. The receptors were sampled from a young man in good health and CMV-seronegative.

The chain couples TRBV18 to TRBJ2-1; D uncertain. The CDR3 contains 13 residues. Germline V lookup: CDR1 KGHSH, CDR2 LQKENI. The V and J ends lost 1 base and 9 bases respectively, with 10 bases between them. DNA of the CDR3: TGTGCCAGCTCACCACGAGCCATTAGTGAGCAGTTCTTC. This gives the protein CASSPRAISEQFF.

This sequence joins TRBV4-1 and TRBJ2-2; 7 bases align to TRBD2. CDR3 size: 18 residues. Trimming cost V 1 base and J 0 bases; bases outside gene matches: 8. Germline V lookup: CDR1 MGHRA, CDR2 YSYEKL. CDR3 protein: CASSQAWGDYPNTGELFF. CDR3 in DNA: TGCGCCAGCAGCCAAGCTTGGGGGGACTACCCGAACACCGGGGAGCTGTTTTTT.

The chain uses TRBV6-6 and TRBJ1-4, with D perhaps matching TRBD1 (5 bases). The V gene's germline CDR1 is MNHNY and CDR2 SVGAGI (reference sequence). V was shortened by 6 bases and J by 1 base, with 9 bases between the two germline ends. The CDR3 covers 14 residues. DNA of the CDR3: TGTGCCAGCAGACGGGGGGGAACTAATGAAAAACTGTTTTTT. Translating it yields CASRRGGTNEKLFF.

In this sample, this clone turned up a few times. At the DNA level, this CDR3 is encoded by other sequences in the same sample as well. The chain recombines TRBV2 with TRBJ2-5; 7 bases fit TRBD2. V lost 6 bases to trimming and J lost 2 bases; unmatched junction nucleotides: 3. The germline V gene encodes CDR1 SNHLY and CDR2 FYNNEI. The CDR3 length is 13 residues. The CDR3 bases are TGTGCCAGCAGCCGCGGGGGACAAGAGACCCAGTACTTC. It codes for CASSRGGQETQYF.

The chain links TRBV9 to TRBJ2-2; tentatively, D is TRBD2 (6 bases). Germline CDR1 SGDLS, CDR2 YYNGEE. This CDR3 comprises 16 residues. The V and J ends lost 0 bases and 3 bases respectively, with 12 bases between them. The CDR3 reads CASSVVPGVDTGELFF. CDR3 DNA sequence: TGTGCCAGCAGCGTAGTACCGGGGGTTGACACCGGGGAGCTGTTTTTT. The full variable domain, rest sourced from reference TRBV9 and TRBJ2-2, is DSGVTQTPKHLITATGQRVTLRCSPRSGDLSVYWYQQSLDQGLQFLIQYYNGEERAKGNILERFSAQQFPDLHSELNLSSLELGDSALYFCASSVVPGVDTGELFFGEGSRLTVL.

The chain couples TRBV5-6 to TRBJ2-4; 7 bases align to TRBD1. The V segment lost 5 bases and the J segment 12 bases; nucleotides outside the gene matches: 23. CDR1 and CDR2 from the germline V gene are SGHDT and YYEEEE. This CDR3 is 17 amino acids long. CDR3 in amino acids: CASSYLRDSVDQIDQYF. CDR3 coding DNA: TGTGCCAGCAGTTACCTCCGGGACAGCGTAGACCAAATCGATCAGTACTTC.

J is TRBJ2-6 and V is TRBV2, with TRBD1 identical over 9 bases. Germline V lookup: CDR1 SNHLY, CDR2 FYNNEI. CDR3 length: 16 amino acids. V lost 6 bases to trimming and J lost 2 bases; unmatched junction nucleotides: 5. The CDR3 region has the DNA TGTGCCAGCAGACGGACAGGGGAGGCTGGGGCCAACGTCCTGACTTTC. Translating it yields CASRRTGEAGANVLTF.

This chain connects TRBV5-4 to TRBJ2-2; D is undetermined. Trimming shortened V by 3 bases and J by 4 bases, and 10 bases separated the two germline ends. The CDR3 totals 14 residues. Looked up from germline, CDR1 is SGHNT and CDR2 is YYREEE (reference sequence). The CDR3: CASSYDSVTGELFF. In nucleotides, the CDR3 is TGTGCCAGCAGCTACGACTCGGTCACCGGGGAGCTGTTTTTT.

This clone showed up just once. This chain's CDR3 is CASSLGASGGTYEQYF. The CDR3 nucleotides read TGTGCCAGCAGCTTAGGGGCTAGCGGGGGCACCTACGAGCAGTACTTC. The genes are TRBV7-8 and TRBJ2-7, with 10 bases fitting TRBD2. The length of the CDR3 is 16 residues. V gave up 1 base and J gave up 2 bases; unmatched junction bases: 5. Germline V gene lookup returns CDR1 SGHVS and CDR2 FQNEAQ.

The CDR3, as DNA: TGTGCCAGCAGTGAAGGGGGGGGGCTAGCCAAAAACATTCAGTACTTC. Its translation: CASSEGGGLAKNIQYF. The chain recombines TRBV6-1 with TRBJ2-4; weak D call: TRBD2 (7 bases). The CDR3 length is 16 residues. Germline V lookup: CDR1 MNHNS, CDR2 SASEGT. With 1 base removed from V and 0 bases from J, the gap between germline ends came to 10 bases.